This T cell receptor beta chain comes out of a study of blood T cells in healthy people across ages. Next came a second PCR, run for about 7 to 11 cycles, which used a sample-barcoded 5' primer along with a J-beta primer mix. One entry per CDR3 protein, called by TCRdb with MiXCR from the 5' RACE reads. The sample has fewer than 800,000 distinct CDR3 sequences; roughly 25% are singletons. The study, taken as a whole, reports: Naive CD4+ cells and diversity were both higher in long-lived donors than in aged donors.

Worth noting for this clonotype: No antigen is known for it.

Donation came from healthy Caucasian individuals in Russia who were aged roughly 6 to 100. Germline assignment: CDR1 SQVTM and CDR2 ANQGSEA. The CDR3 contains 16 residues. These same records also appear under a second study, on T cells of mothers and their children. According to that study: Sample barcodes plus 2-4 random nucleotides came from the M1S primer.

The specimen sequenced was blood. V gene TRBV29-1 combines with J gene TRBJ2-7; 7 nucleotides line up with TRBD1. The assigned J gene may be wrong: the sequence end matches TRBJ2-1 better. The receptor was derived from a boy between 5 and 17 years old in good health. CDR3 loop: CSVERVGQGAYNEQFF. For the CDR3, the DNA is TGCAGCGTTGAAAGGGTTGGGCAGGGGGCCTACAATGAGCAGTTCTTC.